This T cell receptor beta chain was recorded in a study of cytomegalovirus exposure and HLA in healthy donors. Turning to this clone: What it recognizes is unknown.

General study findings and limits: It was reported that the classifier diagnosed cytomegalovirus status with high specificity and sensitivity in both the original and validation cohorts. The study put under 200 TCR beta chains on its list as cytomegalovirus-associated. According to a later analysis, TCR clusters from the first cohort tended to co-occur in the roughly 110 validation repertoires.

The CDR3 totals 14 residues. CDR1 is SGHRS, CDR2 YFSETQ, per germline. V lost 3 bases and J lost 3, with 13 bases in between. Profiling relied on immunoSEQ multiplex PCR, and the TCRdb table lists in-frame clones only, not all of them. The sample includes roughly 180,000 clones, approximately 80% of them seen just once. The receptor was isolated from a man younger than 35 in good health and CMV-seropositive. The genes are TRBV5-1 and TRBJ2-7; tentative D call: TRBD1 (6 bases). Sample: PBMCs. The DNA of the CDR3 is TGCGCCAGCAGCTCGAAAGGGGGTGGCTACGAGCAGTACTTC. Protein: CASSSKGGGYEQYF.